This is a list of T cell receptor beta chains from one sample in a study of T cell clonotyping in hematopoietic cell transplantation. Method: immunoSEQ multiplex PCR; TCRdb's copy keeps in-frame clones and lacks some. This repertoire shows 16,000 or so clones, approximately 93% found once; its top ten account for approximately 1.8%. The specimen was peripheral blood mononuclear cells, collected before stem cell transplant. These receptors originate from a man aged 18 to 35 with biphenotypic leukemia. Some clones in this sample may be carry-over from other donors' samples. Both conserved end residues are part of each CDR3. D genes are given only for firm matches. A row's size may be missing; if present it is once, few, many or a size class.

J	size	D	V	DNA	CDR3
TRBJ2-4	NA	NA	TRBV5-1	TGCGCCAGCAGCCCTGGGTGGGGCAAAAACATTCAGTACTTC	CASSPGWGKNIQYF
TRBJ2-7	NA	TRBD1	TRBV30	TGTGCCTGGACCCGAACCGGGACAGCATACGAGCAGTACTTC	CAWTRTGTAYEQYF
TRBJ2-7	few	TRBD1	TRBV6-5	TGTGCCAGCAGTTACTCGGGACAGATCTACGGGCAGTACTTC	CASSYSGQIYGQYF
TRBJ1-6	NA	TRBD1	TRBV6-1	TGTGCCTGCGAAGGGACAGGCAATTCACCCCTCCACTTT	CACEGTGNSPLHF
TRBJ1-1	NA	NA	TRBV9	TGTGCCAGCAGCGTAAAGGGACACCAGAACACTGAAGCTTTCTTT	CASSVKGHQNTEAFF
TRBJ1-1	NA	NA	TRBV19	TGTGCCAGTAGTATCTGGGGGGAGATGAACACTGAAGCTTTCTTT	CASSIWGEMNTEAFF
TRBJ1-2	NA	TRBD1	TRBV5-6	TGTGCCAGCAGCTTCGGCAGGGGGGTCCTGGGCTACACCTTC	CASSFGRGVLGYTF
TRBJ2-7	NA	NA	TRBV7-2	TGTGCCAGCAGCTTAGAGAGCTCCTACGAGCAGTACTTC	CASSLESSYEQYF
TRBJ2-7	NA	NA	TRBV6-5	TGTGCCAGTAGTATTAACAGGGTCGGCGAGCAGTACTTC	CASSINRVGEQYF
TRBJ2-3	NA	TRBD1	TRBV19	TGTGCCAGTAACATTAACAGGGGGTCAGATACGCAGTATTTT	CASNINRGSDTQYF
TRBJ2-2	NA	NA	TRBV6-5	TGTGCCAGCAGTACAGGTTTGCCCGGGGAGCTGTTTTTT	CASSTGLPGELFF
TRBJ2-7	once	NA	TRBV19	TGTGCCAGTAGTATTAATCCGGGGTACTACGAGCAGTACTTC	CASSINPGYYEQYF
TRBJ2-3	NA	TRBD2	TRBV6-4	TGTGCCAGCAGTGAAAGCTCTAGCGGGGGGGCGGATACGCAGTATTTT	CASSESSSGGADTQYF
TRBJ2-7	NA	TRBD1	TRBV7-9	TGTGCCAGCAGCTTAGCGGGCGGAGAGGGGGCAGTCGAGCAGTACTTC	CASSLAGGEGAVEQYF
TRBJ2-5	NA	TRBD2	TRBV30	TGTGCCTGGGGCGCGGGGGGGCGGCAAGAGACCCAGTACTTC	CAWGAGGRQETQYF
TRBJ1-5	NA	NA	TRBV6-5	TGTGCCAGCAGTTACCAGGATAATCAGCCCCAGCATTTT	CASSYQDNQPQHF
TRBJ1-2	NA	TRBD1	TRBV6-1	TGTGCCAGCCTGGGACAGAACTATGGCTACACCTTC	CASLGQNYGYTF
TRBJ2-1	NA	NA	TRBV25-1	TGTGCCAGCAGTGACCTCCTCAGCTCCTACAATGAGCAGTTCTTC	CASSDLLSSYNEQFF
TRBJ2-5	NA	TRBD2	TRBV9	TGTGCCAGCAGCGGAATAGCGGGGGGAACTCGGGAGACCCAGTACTTC	CASSGIAGGTRETQYF
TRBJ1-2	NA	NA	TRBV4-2	TGTGCCAGCAGCCAAGTAAAGGGTGGGGGAGTGCGCTACACCTTC	CASSQVKGGGVRYTF
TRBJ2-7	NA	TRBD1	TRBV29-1	TGCAGCGTCGCTGGGACAGGCGAATCCTACGAGCAGTACTTC	CSVAGTGESYEQYF
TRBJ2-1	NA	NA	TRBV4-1	TGCGCCAGCAGCCCAGGCGGTCCCGGGACGCAGTTCTTC	CASSPGGPGTQFF
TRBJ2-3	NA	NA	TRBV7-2	TGTGCCAGCAGCTTACAGGCAGGGGCGAACACAGATACGCAGTATTTT	CASSLQAGANTDTQYF
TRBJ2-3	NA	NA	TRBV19	TGTGCCAGTAGTATATCCCTCTCTGATCCGCAGTATTTT	CASSISLSDPQYF
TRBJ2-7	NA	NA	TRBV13	TGTGCCAGCAGCTTAGGCGGCTCGAGGTCCTACGAGCAGTACTTC	CASSLGGSRSYEQYF
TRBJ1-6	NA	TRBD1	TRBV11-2	TGTGCCAGCAGCATCGACAGGGGGGCTTCACCCCTCCACTTT	CASSIDRGASPLHF
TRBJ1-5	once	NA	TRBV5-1	TGCGCCAGCAGCTTTGAGGCAGGGAGGGATCAGCCCCAGCATTTT	CASSFEAGRDQPQHF
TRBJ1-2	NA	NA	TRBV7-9	TGTGCCAGCAGCTTCCAAGTTGGGTGGTATGGCTACACCTTC	CASSFQVGWYGYTF
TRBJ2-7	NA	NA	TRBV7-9	TGTGCCAGCAGCCCGGGAGCGGGCCGCTACGAGCAGTACTTC	CASSPGAGRYEQYF
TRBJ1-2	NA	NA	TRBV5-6	TGTGCCAGCAGCTCGACTGGGAAGTATGGCTACACCTTC	CASSSTGKYGYTF
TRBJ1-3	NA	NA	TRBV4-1	TGCGCCAGCAGCCCGGGGGCCCTGAGGGGTGTTGGAAACACCATATATTTT	CASSPGALRGVGNTIYF
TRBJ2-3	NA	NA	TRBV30	TGTGCCTGGAGTCCGAACACAGGAGCTACGCAGTATTTT	CAWSPNTGATQYF
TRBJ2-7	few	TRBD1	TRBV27	TGTGCCAGCAGTTCCATTCAGGGGGCAGTTTGGCAGTACTTC	CASSSIQGAVWQYF
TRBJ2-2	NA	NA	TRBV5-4	TGTGCCAGCAGCTTGGCCGGTACGGGGCCCACCGGGGAGCTGTTTTTT	CASSLAGTGPTGELFF
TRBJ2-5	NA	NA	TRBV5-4	TGTGCCAGCAGCCCTTCAGTGGGGGCCCAAGAGACCCAGTACTTC	CASSPSVGAQETQYF
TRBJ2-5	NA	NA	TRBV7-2	TGTGCCAGCAGCCCCTCGAACCAAGAGACCCAGTACTTC	CASSPSNQETQYF
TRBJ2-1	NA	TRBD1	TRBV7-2	TGTGCCAGCAGCCCGGACAGGGGGAGGGATGAGCAGTTCTTC	CASSPDRGRDEQFF
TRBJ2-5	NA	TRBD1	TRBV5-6	TGTGCCAGCAGCTTGTACAGGGGGAGCGAGACCCAGTACTTC	CASSLYRGSETQYF
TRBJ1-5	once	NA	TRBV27	TGTGCCAGCAGTTCGCGGACGGGGGATCAGCCCCAGCATTTT	CASSSRTGDQPQHF
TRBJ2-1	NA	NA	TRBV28	TGTGCCAGCAGACCGCCGAGGTTAGGGAATGAGCAGTTCTTC	CASRPPRLGNEQFF
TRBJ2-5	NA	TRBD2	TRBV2	TGTGCCAGCAGTGGTAGTAGCGGGGGGGCCGGGGACCAGTACTTC	CASSGSSGGAGDQYF
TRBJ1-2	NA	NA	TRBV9	TGTGCCAGCAGCGTAGACTCGATAAACTATGGCTACACCTTC	CASSVDSINYGYTF
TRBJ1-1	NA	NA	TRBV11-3	TGTGCCAGCAGGTTCAACAGAATAGACACTGAAGCTTTCTTT	CASRFNRIDTEAFF
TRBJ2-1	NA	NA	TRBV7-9	TGTGCCAGCAGCTCGCCGGAGGGTTTCAGCTCCTACAATGAGCAGTTCTTC	CASSSPEGFSSYNEQFF
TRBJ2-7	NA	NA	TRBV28	TGTGCCAGCAGTCCTATGGGGACCTCCTACGAGCAGTACTTC	CASSPMGTSYEQYF
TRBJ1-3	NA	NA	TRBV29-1	TGCAGCGTTGTCCCACTCTCTGGAAACACCATATATTTT	CSVVPLSGNTIYF
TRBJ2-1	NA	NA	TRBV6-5	TGTGCCAGCAGTGGGGCTCACAATGAGCAGTTCTTC	CASSGAHNEQFF
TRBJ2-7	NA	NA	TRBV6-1	TGTGCCAGCAGTGTCTATCTCTACGAGCAGTACTTC	CASSVYLYEQYF
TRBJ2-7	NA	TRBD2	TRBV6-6	TGTGCCAGCAGCTTGCCCGGGACTAGAGGGGGAGAGCAGTACTTC	CASSLPGTRGGEQYF